The rows below give T cell receptor beta chains drawn from one sample of a study of human T cells and chemical hapten exposure. TCRdb independently ran MiXCR on the RACE reads; one entry per CDR3 protein. The repertoire holds about 140,000 distinct CDR3 sequences, with 12% as singletons. The specimen comprised whole blood, sampled in connection with sensitization to the hapten diphenylcyclopropenone (DPC). The source is a woman aged 45-65 years with alopecia areata. Some clones in this sample may be carry-over from other donors' samples. CDR3s include the opening cysteine and the closing phenylalanine or tryptophan. A D gene is named only where the DNA matches it firmly. The size of a clone is reported for some rows only, either as once, few or many, or as a class for expanded clones.

d_gene | len | j_gene | abundance | v_gene | CDR3nt | CDR3aa
TRBD1 | 14 | TRBJ1-2 | few | TRBV7-2 | TGTGCCAGCAGCGGGCGGACAGGGGCGAATGGCTACACCTTC | CASSGRTGANGYTF
. | 12 | TRBJ2-2 | few | TRBV20-1 | TGCAGTGCTAGCACTAGTTTCCGGGAGCTGTTTTTT | CSASTSFRELFF
. | 13 | TRBJ1-1 | . | TRBV28 | TGTGCCAGCAGTTTACGGTCCTATCTTGAAGCTTTCTTT | CASSLRSYLEAFF
. | 14 | TRBJ1-1 | . | TRBV6-2/TRBV6-3 | TGTGCCAGCAGCTACAGCTATGTGAACACTGAAGCTTTCTTT | CASSYSYVNTEAFF
TRBD1 | 16 | TRBJ2-7 | . | TRBV6-5 | TGTGCCAGCAGTAGCCCTCGGACAGGCCCCACCTACGAGCAGTACTTC | CASSSPRTGPTYEQYF
. | 13 | TRBJ2-7 | few | TRBV4-1 | TGCGCCAGCAGCCAAACTAGGGGCTACGAGCAGTACTTC | CASSQTRGYEQYF
TRBD1 | 14 | TRBJ1-1 | few | TRBV6-2/TRBV6-3 | TGTGCCAGCAGCCGAAGACAGGGGGCTTGGGAAGCTTTCTTT | CASSRRQGAWEAFF
. | 15 | TRBJ1-6 | . | TRBV5-6 | TGTGCCAGCAGCCGCAGAGACTCCTATAATTCACCCCTCCACTTT | CASSRRDSYNSPLHF
. | 13 | TRBJ2-1 | few | TRBV27 | TGTGCCAGCAGTTTACCCACCACCAATGAGCAGTTCTTC | CASSLPTTNEQFF
TRBD2 | 14 | TRBJ2-3 | few | TRBV29-1 | TGCAGCGCCCCCGGCAGCGGGAGGACAGATACGCAGTATTTT | CSAPGSGRTDTQYF
. | 14 | TRBJ1-5 | . | TRBV27 | TGTGCCAGCAGTCTCGAGGGGGGGTACGAGCCCCAGCATTTT | CASSLEGGYEPQHF
. | 13 | TRBJ2-1 | many | TRBV3-1 | TGTGCCAGCAGCCAAGATTTGGGCGATGAGCAGTTCTTC | CASSQDLGDEQFF
. | 15 | TRBJ2-3 | many | TRBV20-1 | TGCAGTGCTAGGCAAATCGGGAGCCCCACAGATACGCAGTATTTT | CSARQIGSPTDTQYF
. | 14 | TRBJ2-2 | . | TRBV20-1 | TGCAGTGCTATTAGCGGAGCGAACACCGGGGAGCTGTTTTTT | CSAISGANTGELFF
TRBD2 | 15 | TRBJ2-3 | . | TRBV12-3/TRBV12-4 | TGTGCCAGCACTGGGAGCGGGACGAGCACAGATACGCAGTATTTT | CASTGSGTSTDTQYF
. | 11 | TRBJ2-3 | . | TRBV20-1 | TGCAGTGCCGACACTGTGGATACGCAGTATTTT | CSADTVDTQYF
. | 14 | TRBJ2-5 | . | TRBV20-1 | TGCAGTGCCTTCCTTCAGGGCGGGGCCGACCCCCAGTACTTC | CSAFLQGGADPQYF
. | 15 | TRBJ1-5 | . | TRBV5-1 | TGCGCCAGTCGACGAACGACAGCTACCAATCAGCCCCAGCATTTT | CASRRTTATNQPQHF
TRBD2 | 14 | TRBJ2-1 | many | TRBV6-5 | TGTGCCAGCAGAGCACCGGGACTAGCCGGTGAGCAGTTCTTC | CASRAPGLAGEQFF
TRBD1 | 15 | TRBJ2-1 | few | TRBV24-1 | TGTGCCACCAGTGAGCCCCTACAGGGGGGCAATGAGCAGTTCTTC | CATSEPLQGGNEQFF
. | 16 | TRBJ2-2 | . | TRBV21-1 | TGTGCCAGCAGCAAAGACGCCGGGGCGGTCACCGGGGAGCTGTTTTTT | CASSKDAGAVTGELFF
. | 14 | TRBJ1-5 | many | TRBV19 | TGTGCCAGTAGTTGGCAGGGTGGCAATCAGCCCCAGCATTTT | CASSWQGGNQPQHF
. | 13 | TRBJ2-1 | many | TRBV18 | TGTGCCAGCTCAGAATGGACCAACAATGAGCAGTTCTTC | CASSEWTNNEQFF
TRBD2 | 15 | TRBJ2-7 | . | TRBV18 | TGTGCCAGCTCACCACCGACTAGCGCCTCCTACGAGCAGTACTTC | CASSPPTSASYEQYF
TRBD2 | 14 | TRBJ2-7 | many | TRBV2 | TGTGCCAGCATAACGGGCAGCGGGACCTACGAGCAGTACTTC | CASITGSGTYEQYF
. | 13 | TRBJ2-3 | few | TRBV11-2 | TGTGCCACTGGCCCCACGAGCACAGATACGCAGTATTTT | CATGPTSTDTQYF
TRBD2 | 15 | TRBJ2-7 | many | TRBV15 | TGTGCCACCAGCAGAGAAGGAAGCGGGAGTAACGAGCAGTACTTC | CATSREGSGSNEQYF
TRBD2 | 14 | TRBJ2-1 | few | TRBV12-3/TRBV12-4 | TGTGCCAGCAGAGGGCTAGCGGCTTTTAATGAGCAGTTCTTC | CASRGLAAFNEQFF
. | 15 | TRBJ1-2 | . | TRBV6-2/TRBV6-3 | TGTGCCAGCCGAGGAGGGGCCGGAGCTAACTATGGCTACACCTTC | CASRGGAGANYGYTF
TRBD1 | 14 | TRBJ2-5 | . | TRBV3-1 | TGTGCCAGCGAGGGGGCACTGGGCCAAGAGACCCAGTACTTC | CASEGALGQETQYF